Detailed here is one TCR beta chain. Its antigen is still unknown. Base qualities are not recorded, but no much larger clone differs from it by a single base. Collaborating institutions collected whole blood in K2EDTA tubes following their own protocols. Collaborator samples were shipped for TCRbeta analysis as frozen whole blood, isolated PBMCs, or DNA extracted from either sample type. The data derive from a study of blood T cell repertoires in COVID-19 (dated by TCRdb to the early 2020s). Looking at the study overall: The collaborator samples originated in the United States, Italy and Spain and spanned the acute and convalescent phases of COVID-19. The prospective study material was composed of cDNA or gDNA derived from T cells, B-cell-depleted T cells, or PBMCs. Where available, HLA class I and class II types were obtained from metadata supplied by the sample provider rather than from assay-based typing. The repertoires were made available in a free public database intended to serve as a resource for research on the immune response to SARS-CoV-2. The dataset comprised deeply sampled blood TCRbeta repertoires from subjects exposed to, actively infected with, or recovered from COVID-19. A de-identified subject ID, COVID-19 status, age in years and sex were almost always included in the sample metadata. Samples were obtained from the ongoing ImmuneRACE study (first 160 participants) and from some 1,200 subjects provided by 6 global collaborators. The paper as a whole reports these results and caveats: The quantity of clinical and demographic metadata differed by source and by participant and was supplied without curation.

Inclusive of the bounding cysteine and phenylalanine, the CDR3 is 16 residues long. The sequence is cut down to CDR3 DNA, 48 bases in frame from base 1. CDR1 and CDR2, looked up from the germline V gene, are MDHEN and SYDVKM. The germline V end is reduced by 8 bases and the J end by 7 bases; junction bases left unmatched: 13. TCRbeta CDR3 regions were amplified from genomic DNA by means of the immunoSEQ Assay, a bias-controlled multiplex PCR. The paper's data handling went like this. The number of nucleated cells in each sample was estimated from the amplification of reference gene primers within the assay. To quantify the absolute abundance of each unique TCRbeta CDR3 rearrangement, sequence reads were collapsed and filtered. For each sample, productive Simpson clonality was calculated as the square root of Simpson's diversity index over productive rearrangements. In its TCRdb copy, this immuneACCESS table keeps in-frame sequences only and misses some clones. Where compared with another copy, unresolved V genes explain less than half of these, and the others have no known cause. The DNA gave D and trimming, while V, J and clone size come from that table. The sample includes approximately 23,000 clones, with around 91% observed a single time. Roughly 2.5% of the sample is taken by the ten largest.

This TCR derives from a man between 65 and 85 years old with acute or convalescent COVID-19. Sequencing input: peripheral blood. The chain links TRBV28 with TRBJ2-2; 10 junctional bases match TRBD2. The nucleotide sequence is given as TGTGCCAGCGCCACCGGGACTAGCGTCTTAGACGGGGAGCTGTTTTTT. Its amino acids are CASATGTSVLDGELFF.